A selection of T cell receptor beta chains follows, all from one sample in a study of identical twins. TCRdb passed the 5' RACE reads through MiXCR, listing each CDR3 protein once. The sample contains 450,000 or so distinct CDR3 sequences, about 18% of which appear only once. The material sequenced was naive T cells sorted from blood. All receptors derive from a man aged 45-65 years in good health. Both conserved end residues are part of each CDR3. Fields, in order: clone size, D gene, V gene, J gene, CDR3 protein, CDR3 DNA. A D gene is named only where the DNA matches it firmly. Where a row states a size, it is once, few, many or the class of an expanded clone; other rows omit it.

>NA|NA|TRBV7-2|TRBJ2-7
CASSLGGIAEQYF
TGTGCCAGCAGCTTAGGGGGCATTGCCGAGCAGTACTTC
>many|NA|TRBV4-1|TRBJ1-5
CASSPGPDNQPQHF
TGCGCCAGCAGCCCAGGGCCGGATAATCAGCCCCAGCATTTT
>NA|NA|TRBV6-5|TRBJ2-1
CASSSSTRSYNEQFF
TGTGCCAGCAGTTCATCGACCCGCTCCTACAATGAGCAGTTCTTC
>NA|TRBD2|TRBV10-3|TRBJ2-7
CAISEPSGIDEQYF
TGTGCCATCAGTGAGCCTAGCGGGATCGACGAGCAGTACTTC
>NA|TRBD1|TRBV29-1|TRBJ1-2
CSVGNRGESYTF
TGCAGCGTCGGTAACAGGGGGGAGAGCTACACCTTC
>NA|NA|TRBV7-6|TRBJ2-7
CASSLTGDIYEQYF
TGTGCCAGCAGCTTGACCGGGGACATCTACGAGCAGTACTTC
>many|TRBD1|TRBV12-3/TRBV12-4|TRBJ1-5
CASSSGTGLNQPQHF
TGTGCCAGCAGTTCTGGGACAGGTCTCAATCAGCCCCAGCATTTT
>many|NA|TRBV4-1|TRBJ2-7
CASSQAGLLYEQYF
TGCGCCAGCAGCCAGGCAGGACTTTTATACGAGCAGTACTTC
>few|TRBD2|TRBV5-5|TRBJ2-7
CASSLGEGLSYEQYF
TGTGCCAGCAGCTTGGGGGAGGGGCTGTCGTACGAGCAGTACTTC
>many|TRBD1|TRBV27|TRBJ2-7
CASMDPGQEQYF
TGTGCCAGCATGGACCCGGGACAGGAGCAGTACTTC
>few|TRBD1|TRBV12-3/TRBV12-4|TRBJ2-3
CASSPRQGDTDTQYF
TGTGCCAGCAGCCCTAGACAGGGAGACACAGATACGCAGTATTTT
>NA|NA|TRBV11-1|TRBJ2-4
CASSLAPKTGLGKNIQYF
TGTGCCAGCAGCTTAGCCCCCAAAACGGGACTTGGCAAAAACATTCAGTACTTC
>NA|TRBD2|TRBV20-1|TRBJ2-1
CSVGRGVKTNEQFF
TGCAGTGTGGGTCGGGGGGTAAAGACAAATGAGCAGTTCTTC
>many|NA|TRBV28|TRBJ2-4
CATSGSGLAKNIQYF
TGTGCCACCTCAGGGTCGGGGCTAGCCAAAAACATTCAGTACTTC
>few|TRBD2|TRBV10-3|TRBJ2-6
CAISAGGSGANVLTF
TGTGCCATCAGTGCGGGAGGCTCTGGGGCCAACGTCCTGACTTTC
>many|NA|TRBV5-1|TRBJ1-2
CASRDLTGWNYGYTF
TGCGCCAGCAGGGATCTAACAGGTTGGAACTATGGCTACACCTTC
>few|NA|TRBV28|TRBJ1-1
CAAEGLNTEAFF
TGTGCCGCCGAAGGGCTGAACACTGAAGCTTTCTTT
>many|NA|TRBV12-3/TRBV12-4|TRBJ1-3
CASTRPGSGNTIYF
TGTGCCAGCACCCGTCCGGGTTCTGGAAACACCATATATTTT
>NA|NA|TRBV6-2/TRBV6-3|TRBJ2-7
CASKLRVYYEQYF
TGTGCCAGCAAACTAAGGGTGTACTACGAGCAGTACTTC
>many|TRBD1|TRBV10-2|TRBJ2-7
CASSGTGQGNPYEQYF
TGCGCCAGCAGCGGAACGGGACAGGGTAATCCCTACGAGCAGTACTTC
>NA|NA|TRBV7-8|TRBJ2-1
CASRGRLVPLNEQFF
TGTGCCAGCAGGGGCCGACTAGTCCCTCTCAATGAGCAGTTCTTC
>NA|NA|TRBV29-1|TRBJ2-1
CSAPLSGVTYNEQFF
TGCAGCGCGCCCCTGAGCGGAGTTACTTACAATGAGCAGTTCTTC
>NA|TRBD2|TRBV6-1|TRBJ2-3
CASSEERGLADTQYF
TGTGCCAGCAGTGAAGAGCGGGGGCTAGCAGATACGCAGTATTTT
>many|NA|TRBV27|TRBJ2-2
CASSAIGTGELFF
TGTGCCAGCAGTGCGATAGGCACCGGGGAGCTGTTTTTT
>few|NA|TRBV4-2|TRBJ2-5
CASSQDWDLETQYF
TGTGCCAGCAGCCAAGATTGGGATCTGGAGACCCAGTACTTC
>many|NA|TRBV5-1|TRBJ1-2
CASSESPGDNYGYTF
TGCGCCAGCAGCGAGTCTCCGGGGGACAACTATGGCTACACCTTC
>NA|TRBD1|TRBV25-1|TRBJ2-7
CASSEGRGRGEQYF
TGTGCCAGCAGTGAAGGCAGGGGGCGCGGCGAGCAGTACTTC
>once|TRBD1|TRBV5-1|TRBJ1-1
CASSVQGGNTEAFF
TGCGCCAGCAGCGTTCAGGGGGGGAACACTGAAGCTTTCTTT
>NA|NA|TRBV7-2|TRBJ2-3
CASSLNLAKVTDTQYF
TGTGCCAGCAGCTTAAATCTAGCGAAAGTCACAGATACGCAGTATTTT
>NA|TRBD2|TRBV15|TRBJ2-2
CATSRQASGTGELFF
TGTGCCACCAGCAGACAGGCTAGCGGGACCGGGGAGCTGTTTTTT
>many|NA|TRBV5-5|TRBJ2-7
CASSSRATYEQYF
TGTGCCAGCAGCTCCCGGGCAACCTACGAGCAGTACTTC
>NA|NA|TRBV28|TRBJ2-7
CASSLGGGQQPYEQYF
TGTGCCAGCAGTTTAGGGGGGGGACAGCAGCCCTACGAGCAGTACTTC
>few|NA|TRBV25-1|TRBJ2-5
CASSEFGAETQYF
TGTGCCAGCAGTGAATTTGGGGCAGAGACCCAGTACTTC
>NA|TRBD1|TRBV20-1|TRBJ1-1
CSVSTGDTEAFF
TGCAGTGTCTCGACAGGGGATACTGAAGCTTTCTTT
>few|TRBD2|TRBV20-1|TRBJ2-1
CSAGTSGSYYNEQFF
TGCAGTGCTGGGACTAGCGGGAGTTACTACAATGAGCAGTTCTTC
>many|TRBD2|TRBV29-1|TRBJ2-2
CSVEFAGGTGELFF
TGCAGCGTTGAGTTTGCGGGAGGGACCGGGGAGCTGTTTTTT
>NA|TRBD2|TRBV7-3|TRBJ2-1
CASSLTVSGSYNEQFF
TGTGCCAGCAGCTTAACGGTTAGCGGGTCCTACAATGAGCAGTTCTTC
>NA|TRBD2|TRBV7-3|TRBJ2-1
CASSLTGTSGSGGQFF
TGTGCCAGCAGCTTGACCGGGACTAGCGGTTCAGGAGGGCAGTTCTTC
>NA|NA|TRBV18|TRBJ2-7
CASSPSESYEQYF
TGTGCCAGCTCACCGTCAGAGTCCTACGAGCAGTACTTC
>once|NA|TRBV18|TRBJ1-2
CASSPQQGPYGYTF
TGTGCCAGCTCACCCCAGCAGGGGCCATATGGCTACACCTTC
>NA|TRBD1|TRBV7-8|TRBJ2-3
CASSFKGANTDTQYF
TGTGCCAGCAGCTTTAAGGGGGCTAACACAGATACGCAGTATTTT
>few|NA|TRBV5-1|TRBJ2-2
CASSLDGGQAILLNTGELFF
TGCGCCAGCAGCTTGGATGGCGGTCAGGCCATCTTACTAAACACCGGGGAGCTGTTTTTT
>once|TRBD2|TRBV11-1|TRBJ2-1
CASSGDGRRSYNEQFF
TGTGCCAGCAGCGGAGACGGGAGGAGGTCCTACAATGAGCAGTTCTTC
>few|TRBD2|TRBV20-1|TRBJ2-1
CSARRGGSFNEQFF
TGCAGTGCTAGACGGGGGGGAAGCTTCAATGAGCAGTTCTTC
>NA|NA|TRBV7-2|TRBJ1-1
CASSLVGAEAFF
TGTGCCAGCAGCTTAGTAGGGGCTGAAGCTTTCTTT
>NA|TRBD2|TRBV29-1|TRBJ2-3
CSFGTSGGTDTQYF
TGCAGCTTCGGGACTAGCGGGGGCACAGATACGCAGTATTTT
>few|NA|TRBV20-1|TRBJ1-1
CSARTWNTEAFF
TGCAGTGCCCGGACCTGGAACACTGAAGCTTTCTTT
>NA|TRBD1|TRBV5-5|TRBJ2-7
CASSSDTGGFYEQYF
TGTGCCAGCAGCTCTGATACAGGGGGATTTTACGAGCAGTACTTC
>many|TRBD2|TRBV20-1|TRBJ2-5
CSAGPASGRLLKETQYF
TGCAGTGCCGGCCCGGCCAGCGGGAGGCTACTAAAAGAGACCCAGTACTTC
>NA|NA|TRBV4-3|TRBJ2-5
CASSPSPQGETQYF
TGCGCCAGCAGCCCATCGCCCCAGGGAGAGACCCAGTACTTC
>many|TRBD1|TRBV6-1|TRBJ1-3
CASRRDRRNTIYF
TGTGCCAGCAGAAGGGACAGGCGAAACACCATATATTTT
>few|TRBD2|TRBV5-1|TRBJ2-5
CASSRGASGKETQYF
TGCGCCAGCAGCCGAGGTGCAAGCGGGAAAGAGACCCAGTACTTC
>NA|TRBD1|TRBV12-3/TRBV12-4|TRBJ1-2
CASSPGTGVMTYGYTF
TGTGCCAGCAGTCCCGGGACAGGGGTGATGACCTATGGCTACACCTTC
>once|NA|TRBV6-2/TRBV6-3|TRBJ1-2
CASSSDVFAYGYTF
TGTGCCAGCAGTTCGGACGTTTTTGCTTATGGCTACACCTTC
>NA|NA|TRBV4-3|TRBJ2-3
CASSQDRWGTDTQYF
TGCGCCAGCAGCCAAGATCGGTGGGGCACAGATACGCAGTATTTT
>many|NA|TRBV6-6|TRBJ2-5
CASSTGLETQYF
TGTGCCAGCAGTACAGGGTTGGAGACCCAGTACTTC
>few|TRBD1|TRBV10-1|TRBJ2-2
CASSESGGAKEIGELFF
TGCGCCAGCAGTGAGTCAGGGGGCGCGAAGGAGATCGGGGAGCTGTTTTTT
>few|NA|TRBV5-5|TRBJ2-3
CASSSGPGRADTQYF
TGTGCCAGCAGCTCCGGTCCTGGCCGGGCAGATACGCAGTATTTT